This T cell receptor (beta chain) was captured in a study of cytomegalovirus exposure and HLA in healthy donors. Study-wide results and caveats: A later analysis linked some 17,000 TCR beta sequences to HLA alleles at 0.05 false discovery rate.

Turning to this clone: Its target is not known.

V gave up 4 bases and J gave up 5 bases; unmatched junction bases: 7. The V gene's germline CDR1 is MNHEY and CDR2 SVGAGI. The CDR3 spans 15 residues. PCR used 60 Vbeta primers and 13 Jbeta primers. Method: immunoSEQ multiplex PCR; TCRdb's copy keeps in-frame clones and lacks some. This table has some 120,000 clones, 50% to 65% appearing once. The V call is TRBV6-5, the J call TRBJ2-5; TRBD2 matches 10 bases. The sample taken for sequencing was PBMCs. This sequence was found in a woman aged 40 to 49 in good health and CMV-seropositive. Here the CDR3 reads CASSSRLAGSETQYF. CDR3 in DNA: TGTGCCAGCAGTTCCAGACTAGCGGGTAGCGAGACCCAGTACTTC.